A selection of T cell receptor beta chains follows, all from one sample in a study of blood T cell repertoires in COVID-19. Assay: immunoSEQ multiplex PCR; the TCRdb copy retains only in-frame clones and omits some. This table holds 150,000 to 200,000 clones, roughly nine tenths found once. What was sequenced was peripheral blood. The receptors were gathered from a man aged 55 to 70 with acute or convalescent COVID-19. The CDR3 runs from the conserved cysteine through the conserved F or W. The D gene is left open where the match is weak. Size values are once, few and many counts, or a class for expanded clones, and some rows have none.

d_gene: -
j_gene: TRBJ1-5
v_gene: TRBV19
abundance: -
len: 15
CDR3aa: CASTTRGGLYQPQHF
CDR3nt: TGTGCCAGTACCACTCGGGGAGGGCTGTATCAGCCCCAGCATTTT

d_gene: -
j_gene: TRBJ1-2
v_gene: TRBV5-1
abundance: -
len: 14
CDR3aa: CASSVGLGGYGYTF
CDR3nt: TGCGCCAGCAGCGTCGGTCTGGGAGGCTATGGCTACACCTTC

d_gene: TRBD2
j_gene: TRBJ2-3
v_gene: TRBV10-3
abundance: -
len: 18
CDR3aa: CAISESAGGPSSTDTQYF
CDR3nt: TGTGCCATCAGTGAGTCAGCGGGAGGACCTAGTAGCACAGATACGCAGTATTTT

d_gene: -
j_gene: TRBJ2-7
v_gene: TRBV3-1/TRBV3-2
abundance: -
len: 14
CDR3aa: CASSQVGGVFEQYF
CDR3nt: TGTGCCAGCAGCCAAGTGGGCGGGGTGTTCGAGCAGTACTTC

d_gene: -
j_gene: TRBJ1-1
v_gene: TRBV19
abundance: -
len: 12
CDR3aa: CASSMRSTEAFF
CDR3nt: TGTGCCAGTAGTATGAGGAGTACTGAAGCTTTCTTT

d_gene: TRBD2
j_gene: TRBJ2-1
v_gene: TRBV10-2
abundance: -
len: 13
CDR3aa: CASRASGNNEQFF
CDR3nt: TGCGCCAGCAGGGCTAGCGGGAACAATGAGCAGTTCTTC

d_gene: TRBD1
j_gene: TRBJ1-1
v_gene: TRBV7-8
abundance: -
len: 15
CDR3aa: CASSLSGTAFTEAFF
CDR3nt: TGTGCCAGCAGCTTATCCGGGACAGCTTTCACTGAAGCTTTCTTT

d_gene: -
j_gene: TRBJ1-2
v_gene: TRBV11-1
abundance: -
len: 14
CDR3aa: CASSPGSSLYGYTF
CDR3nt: TGTGCCAGCAGCCCGGGGAGTTCGCTCTATGGCTACACCTTC

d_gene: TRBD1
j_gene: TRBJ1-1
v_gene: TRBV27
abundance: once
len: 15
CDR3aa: CASSPGQVLNTEAFF
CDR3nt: TGTGCCAGCAGCCCGGGACAGGTGCTTAACACTGAAGCTTTCTTT

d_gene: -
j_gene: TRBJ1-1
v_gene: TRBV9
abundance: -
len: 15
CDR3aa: CASSPWGGQNTEAFF
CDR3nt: TGTGCCAGCAGCCCCTGGGGGGGTCAGAACACTGAAGCTTTCTTT

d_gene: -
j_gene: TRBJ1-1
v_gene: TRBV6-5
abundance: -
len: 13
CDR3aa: CATTRTEGAEAFF
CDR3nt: TGTGCCACCACTAGGACAGAGGGGGCTGAAGCTTTCTTT

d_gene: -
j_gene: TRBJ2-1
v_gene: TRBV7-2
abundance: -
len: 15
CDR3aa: CASSPLADIYNEQFF
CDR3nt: TGTGCCAGCAGCCCGTTAGCGGATATCTACAATGAGCAGTTCTTC

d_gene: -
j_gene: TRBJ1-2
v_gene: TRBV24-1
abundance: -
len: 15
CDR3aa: CATSDYGGPNYGYTF
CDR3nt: TGTGCCACCAGTGATTATGGGGGCCCTAACTATGGCTACACCTTC

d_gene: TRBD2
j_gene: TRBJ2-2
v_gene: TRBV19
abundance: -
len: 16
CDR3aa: CASLRTSGRKNGELFF
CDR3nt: TGTGCCAGCCTGCGGACTAGCGGGAGAAAGAACGGGGAGCTGTTTTTT

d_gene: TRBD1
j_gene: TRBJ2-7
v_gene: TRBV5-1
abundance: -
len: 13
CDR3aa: CASSPRTGAEQYF
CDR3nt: TGCGCCAGCAGCCCAAGGACAGGGGCCGAGCAGTACTTC

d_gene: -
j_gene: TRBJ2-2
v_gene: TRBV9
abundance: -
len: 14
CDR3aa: CASSVAGGTGELFF
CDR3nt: TGTGCCAGCAGCGTAGCCGGGGGCACCGGGGAGCTGTTTTTT

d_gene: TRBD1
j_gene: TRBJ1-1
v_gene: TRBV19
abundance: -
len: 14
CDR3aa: CASTSTDRDTEAFF
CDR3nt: TGTGCCAGTACCTCGACAGACAGGGACACTGAAGCTTTCTTT

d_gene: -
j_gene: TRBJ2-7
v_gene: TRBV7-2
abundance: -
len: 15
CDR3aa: CASSSPRFSSYEQYF
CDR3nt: TGTGCCAGCAGCTCACCCAGGTTTAGCTCCTACGAGCAGTACTTC

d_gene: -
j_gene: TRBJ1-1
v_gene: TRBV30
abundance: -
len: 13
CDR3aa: CAWSVRGYTEAFF
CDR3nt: TGTGCCTGGAGTGTACGCGGGTACACTGAAGCTTTCTTT

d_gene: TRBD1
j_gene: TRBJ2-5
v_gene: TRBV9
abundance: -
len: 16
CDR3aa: CASSYTGTGGGETQYF
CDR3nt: TGTGCCAGCAGCTATACCGGGACAGGGGGCGGAGAGACCCAGTACTTC

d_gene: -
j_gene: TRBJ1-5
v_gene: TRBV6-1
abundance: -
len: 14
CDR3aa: CASSEAGANQPQHF
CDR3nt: TGTGCCAGCAGTGAAGCAGGGGCGAATCAGCCCCAGCATTTT

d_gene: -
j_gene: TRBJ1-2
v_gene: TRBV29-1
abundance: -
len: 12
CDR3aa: CSAASFVYGYTF
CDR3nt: TGCAGCGCCGCTAGCTTCGTCTATGGCTACACCTTC

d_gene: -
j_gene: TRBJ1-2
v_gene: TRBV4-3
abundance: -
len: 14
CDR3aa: CASSQGTTAYGYTF
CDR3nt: TGCGCCAGCAGCCAAGGAACAACAGCTTATGGCTACACCTTC

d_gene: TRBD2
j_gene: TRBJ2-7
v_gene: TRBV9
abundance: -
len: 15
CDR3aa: CASSVGTSGAYEQYF
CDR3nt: TGTGCCAGCAGCGTAGGGACTAGCGGGGCCTACGAGCAGTACTTC

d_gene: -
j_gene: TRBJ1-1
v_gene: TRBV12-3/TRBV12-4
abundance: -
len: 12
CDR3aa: CASSAGHVEAFF
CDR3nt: TGTGCCAGCAGTGCCGGACATGTTGAAGCTTTCTTT

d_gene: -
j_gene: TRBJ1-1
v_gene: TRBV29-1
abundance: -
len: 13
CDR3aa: CSVRTELDTEAFF
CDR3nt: TGCAGCGTTCGGACAGAGTTGGACACTGAAGCTTTCTTT

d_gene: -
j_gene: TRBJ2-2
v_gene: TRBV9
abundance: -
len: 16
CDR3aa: CASSPSGDRGTGELFF
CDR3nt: TGTGCCAGCAGCCCCAGCGGAGACCGGGGCACCGGGGAGCTGTTTTTT

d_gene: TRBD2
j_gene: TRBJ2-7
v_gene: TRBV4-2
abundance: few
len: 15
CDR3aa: CASSQVLSGRDEQYF
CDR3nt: TGTGCCAGCAGCCAAGTCTTAAGCGGGAGGGACGAGCAGTACTTC

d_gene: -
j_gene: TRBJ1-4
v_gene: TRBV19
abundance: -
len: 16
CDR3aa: CASRPPTGLDDEKLFF
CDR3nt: TGTGCCAGTAGACCTCCAACAGGGCTAGACGATGAAAAACTGTTTTTT

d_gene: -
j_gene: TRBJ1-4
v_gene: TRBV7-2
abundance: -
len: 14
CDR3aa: CASSLGGASEKLFF
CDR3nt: TGTGCCAGCAGCTTAGGGGGCGCGAGTGAAAAACTGTTTTTT

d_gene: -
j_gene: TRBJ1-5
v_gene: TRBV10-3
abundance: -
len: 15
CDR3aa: CATAREGDGNQPQHF
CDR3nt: TGTGCGACCGCCCGCGAAGGGGATGGCAATCAGCCCCAGCATTTT

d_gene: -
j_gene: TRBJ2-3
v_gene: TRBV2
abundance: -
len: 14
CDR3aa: CASRQQGYADTQYF
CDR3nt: TGTGCCAGCCGCCAGCAGGGCTATGCAGATACGCAGTATTTT

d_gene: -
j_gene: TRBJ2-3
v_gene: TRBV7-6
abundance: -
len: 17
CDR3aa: CASSLGGGVTSTDTQYF
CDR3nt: TGTGCCAGCAGCTTAGGAGGGGGGGTTACTAGCACAGATACGCAGTATTTT

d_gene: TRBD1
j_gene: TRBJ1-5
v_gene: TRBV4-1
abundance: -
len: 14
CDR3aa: CASKGQGEGQPQHF
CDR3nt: TGCGCCAGCAAAGGACAGGGTGAAGGCCAGCCCCAGCATTTT

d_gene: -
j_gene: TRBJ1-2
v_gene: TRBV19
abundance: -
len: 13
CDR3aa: CASRSTDSDGYTF
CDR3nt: TGTGCCAGTAGATCCACGGACTCCGATGGCTACACCTTC

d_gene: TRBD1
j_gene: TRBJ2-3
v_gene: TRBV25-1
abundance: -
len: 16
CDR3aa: CASRKAGTGWPDTQYF
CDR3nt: TGTGCCAGCCGTAAAGCCGGGACAGGGTGGCCAGATACGCAGTATTTT

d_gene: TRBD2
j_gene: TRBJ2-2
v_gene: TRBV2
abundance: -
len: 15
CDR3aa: CASRRLAGVVGELFF
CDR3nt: TGTGCCAGCAGACGTCTAGCGGGAGTCGTCGGGGAGCTGTTTTTT

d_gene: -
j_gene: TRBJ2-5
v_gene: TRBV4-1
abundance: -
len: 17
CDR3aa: CASSQLTQGREQETQYF
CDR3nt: TGCGCCAGCAGCCAGTTGACACAGGGAAGAGAACAAGAGACCCAGTACTTC

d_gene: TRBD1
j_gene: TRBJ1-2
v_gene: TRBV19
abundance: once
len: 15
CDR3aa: CASSIGRDRNYGYTF
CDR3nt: TGTGCCAGTAGTATAGGTAGGGACAGGAATTATGGCTACACCTTC

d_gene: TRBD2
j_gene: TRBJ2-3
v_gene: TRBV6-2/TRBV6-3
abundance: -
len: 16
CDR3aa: CASSYGTSGSTDTQYF
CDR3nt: TGTGCCAGCAGTTACGGGACTAGCGGGAGCACAGATACGCAGTATTTT

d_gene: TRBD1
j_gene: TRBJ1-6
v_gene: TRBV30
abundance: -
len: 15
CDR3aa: CAWSTRTGSNSPLHF
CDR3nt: TGTGCCTGGAGTACTCGGACAGGGAGTAATTCACCCCTCCACTTT

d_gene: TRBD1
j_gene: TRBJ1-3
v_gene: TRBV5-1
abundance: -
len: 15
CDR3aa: CASSQGTGSGNTIYF
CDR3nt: TGCGCCAGCAGCCAAGGGACAGGCTCTGGAAACACCATATATTTT

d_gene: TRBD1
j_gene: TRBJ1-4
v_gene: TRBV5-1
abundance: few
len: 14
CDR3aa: CASSLGQENEKLFF
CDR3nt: TGCGCCAGCAGCTTAGGACAGGAAAATGAAAAACTGTTTTTT

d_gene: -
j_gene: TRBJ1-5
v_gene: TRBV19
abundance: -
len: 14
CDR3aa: CASSFLADNQPQHF
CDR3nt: TGTGCCAGTAGCTTTTTGGCGGACAATCAGCCCCAGCATTTT

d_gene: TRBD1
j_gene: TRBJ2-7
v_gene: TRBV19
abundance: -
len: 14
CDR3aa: CASSTRTGPLEQYF
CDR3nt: TGTGCCAGTAGTACTCGGACAGGGCCCCTCGAGCAGTACTTC

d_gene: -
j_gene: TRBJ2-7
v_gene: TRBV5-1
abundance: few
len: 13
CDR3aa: CASSSEVTGEQYF
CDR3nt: TGCGCCAGCAGCTCGGAAGTGACGGGCGAGCAGTACTTC

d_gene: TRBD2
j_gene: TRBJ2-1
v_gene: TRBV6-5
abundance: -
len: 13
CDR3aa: CASGLAGYNEQFF
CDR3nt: TGTGCCAGCGGACTAGCGGGATACAATGAGCAGTTCTTC

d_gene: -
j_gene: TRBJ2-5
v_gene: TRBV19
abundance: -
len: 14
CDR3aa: CASSPVRGKETQYF
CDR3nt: TGTGCCAGTAGTCCTGTCAGAGGAAAAGAGACCCAGTACTTC

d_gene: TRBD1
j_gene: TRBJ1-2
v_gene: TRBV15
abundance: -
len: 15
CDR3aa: CATSTSGTGDYGYTF
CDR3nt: TGTGCCACCAGCACTTCCGGGACAGGGGACTATGGCTACACCTTC

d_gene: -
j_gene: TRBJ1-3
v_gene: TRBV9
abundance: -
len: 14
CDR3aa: CASSVSEAGNTIYF
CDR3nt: TGTGCCAGCAGCGTAAGTGAGGCTGGAAACACCATATATTTT

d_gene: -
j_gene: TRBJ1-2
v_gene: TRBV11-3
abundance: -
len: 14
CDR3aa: CASSLGRRGDGYTF
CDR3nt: TGTGCCAGCAGCTTGGGACGTCGGGGGGATGGCTACACCTTC